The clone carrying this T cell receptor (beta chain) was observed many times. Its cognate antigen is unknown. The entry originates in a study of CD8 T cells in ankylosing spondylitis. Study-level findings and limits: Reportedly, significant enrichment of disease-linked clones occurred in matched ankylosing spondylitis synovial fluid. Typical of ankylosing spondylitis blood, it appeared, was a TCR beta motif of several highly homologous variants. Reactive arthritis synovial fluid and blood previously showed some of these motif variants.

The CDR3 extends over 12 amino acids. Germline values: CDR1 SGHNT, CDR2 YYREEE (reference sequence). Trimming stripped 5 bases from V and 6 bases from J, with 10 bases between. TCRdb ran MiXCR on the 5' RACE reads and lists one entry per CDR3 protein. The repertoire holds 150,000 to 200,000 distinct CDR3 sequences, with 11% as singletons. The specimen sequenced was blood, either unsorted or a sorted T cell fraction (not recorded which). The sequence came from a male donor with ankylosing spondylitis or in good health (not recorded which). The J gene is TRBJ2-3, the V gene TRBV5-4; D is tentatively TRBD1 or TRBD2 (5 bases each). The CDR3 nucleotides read TGTGCCAGCAGGGGGACGGGGGATACGCAGTATTTT. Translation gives CASRGTGDTQYF. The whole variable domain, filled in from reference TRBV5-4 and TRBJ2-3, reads ETGVTQSPTHLIKTRGQQVTLRCSSQSGHNTVSWYQQALGQGPQFIFQYYREEENGRGNFPPRFSGLQFPNYSSELNVNALELDDSALYLCASRGTGDTQYFGPGTRLTVL.